This TCR beta chain was recovered during a study of T-cell reconstitution after alpha-beta-depleted transplantation in children. This clonotype has ten or more counts. Construction of the TCRbeta library involved unique molecular identifiers. TCRdb reprocessed the PCR reads via MiXCR and lists one record per CDR3 protein. The sample has 500,000 or so distinct CDR3 sequences, roughly an eighth seen once. This receptor was obtained from a female patient between 2 and 15 years old who had a stem cell transplant for aplastic anemia, so the T cells may come from the graft donor. The sample was PBMCs, mostly from graft donor cells, taken 180 days after TCRalphabeta/CD19-depleted stem cell transplant.

CDR3 DNA: TGTGCCAGCAGTGCCGGGGATCAGCCCCAGCATTTT. Its protein is CASSAGDQPQHF. This rearrangement joins TRBV25-1 to TRBJ1-5; D unresolved. Trimming stripped 4 bases from V and 5 bases from J, with 6 bases between. The CDR3 spans 12 residues. The V gene's germline CDR1 is MGHDK and CDR2 SYGVNS.